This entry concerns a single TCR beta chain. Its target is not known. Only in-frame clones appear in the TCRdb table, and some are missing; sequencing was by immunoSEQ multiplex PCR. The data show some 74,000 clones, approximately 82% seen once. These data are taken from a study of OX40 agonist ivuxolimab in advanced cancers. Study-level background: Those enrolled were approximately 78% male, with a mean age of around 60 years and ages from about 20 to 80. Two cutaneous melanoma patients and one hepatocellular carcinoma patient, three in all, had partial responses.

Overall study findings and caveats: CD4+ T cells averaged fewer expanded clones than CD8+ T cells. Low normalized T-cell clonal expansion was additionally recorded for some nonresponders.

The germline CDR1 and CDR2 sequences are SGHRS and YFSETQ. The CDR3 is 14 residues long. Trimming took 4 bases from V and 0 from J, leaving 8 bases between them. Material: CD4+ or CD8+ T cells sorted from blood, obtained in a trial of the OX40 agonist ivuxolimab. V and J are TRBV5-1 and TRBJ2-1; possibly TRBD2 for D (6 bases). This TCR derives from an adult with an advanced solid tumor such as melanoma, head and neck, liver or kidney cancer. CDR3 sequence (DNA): TGCGCCAGCAGCATCGGGGGCTCCTACAATGAGCAGTTCTTC. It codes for CASSIGGSYNEQFF.